This T cell receptor beta chain was recovered during a study of T cell responses to AZD1222 COVID-19 vaccine (dated by TCRdb to about 2021). Concerning the study at large: AZD1222 recipients whose second dose came at about 4 weeks and those whose second dose came at about 12 weeks were combined into one group, since spike-specific TCR depth and breadth did not differ between the two schedules. TCR sequencing was performed for roughly 250 trial participants, of whom some 200 were given two doses of AZD1222 and approximately 26 were given two doses of MenACWY control vaccine. Trial participants were enrolled into age subgroups of 18-55, 56-69 and 70-plus years, which contained approximately 150, 30 and 60 TCR-sequenced participants, respectively. The study at large found these results: The vaccine-associated CD4 TCRs covered the entire spike protein, and the dominant responses fell in regions 160-218 and 743-854. Epitopes outside the regions mutated in the B.1.351 and B.1.1.7 variants were reportedly recognized by nearly half of the unique spike-specific TCRs. After two AZD1222 doses, spike-specific TCR breadth and depth were significantly higher than at day 0 and than in MenACWY recipients. Only five to seven AZD1222 recipients were SARS-CoV-2 seropositive at baseline, limiting conclusions about previously exposed vaccinees. Most participants were white British and females outnumbered males, and the authors suggested that clonal diversity may have been underestimated. The 56-69-year group was small, and its depth increase did not reach significance, likely because of low power. Because no samples from the day 14 peak response were available, repertoires could be characterized only after the peak T cell response.

The intended sense of this specimen's time point label: baseline before first vaccination. Samples from vaccinated people were obtained from the UK trials COV001 and COV002, which included a single-blind randomized controlled phase 2/3 trial of AZD1222 (ChAdOx1 nCoV-19) in healthy adults. For TCRbeta chain sequencing, PBMC samples were collected from trial participants at day 0 and at day 28 after the second dose. The cysteine opens and the phenylalanine closes a CDR3 of 13 amino acids. The kept DNA is CDR3 alone, 39 bases in frame from the first base. In the germline V gene, CDR1 corresponds to SGHTA and CDR2 to FQGTGA. V is shortened by 2 bases, J by 5 bases, and the region joining them spans 9 bases. The CDR3 regions of human TCRbeta chains were analyzed by immunosequencing. In the paper's pipeline: TCRs in the repertoires were compared against a reference library of SARS-CoV-2-specific TCRs that had been generated with the MIRA antigen-specificity platform. Breadth meant the fraction of unique TCRs that were SARS-CoV-2-associated, whereas depth meant the fraction of total T cells that were SARS-CoV-2-associated. Each spike-specific TCR was assigned to its reactive spike region and to a CD4 or CD8 class using the MIRA data. Log10-transformed breadth and depth values were compared by one-way ANOVA with Sidak's multiple comparisons tests. TCRdb retrieved this table from immuneACCESS and kept in-frame rearrangements only. Not all clones are present; in checked studies, unresolved V genes account for under half, and no reason is known for the remainder. V and J calls and clone size are as listed in that table; D and trimming were resolved from the DNA. The sample profile shows approximately 150,000 clones; roughly nine tenths of them were found once. The top ten hold 2.5% to 3% of the sample.

In regard to this clone: Its antigen has not been determined. The input lacks base qualities; no much larger clone sits a single base away.

This sequence originates from an adult in good health. This chain joins TRBV7-3 to TRBJ1-1; the D gene identity is not certain. This sample comprised peripheral blood, obtained on day 0 of AZD1222 vaccination. The DNA sequence follows: TGTGCCAGCAGCTTAGGTGGGTGGACTGAAGCTTTCTTT. Translated, this gives CASSLGGWTEAFF.